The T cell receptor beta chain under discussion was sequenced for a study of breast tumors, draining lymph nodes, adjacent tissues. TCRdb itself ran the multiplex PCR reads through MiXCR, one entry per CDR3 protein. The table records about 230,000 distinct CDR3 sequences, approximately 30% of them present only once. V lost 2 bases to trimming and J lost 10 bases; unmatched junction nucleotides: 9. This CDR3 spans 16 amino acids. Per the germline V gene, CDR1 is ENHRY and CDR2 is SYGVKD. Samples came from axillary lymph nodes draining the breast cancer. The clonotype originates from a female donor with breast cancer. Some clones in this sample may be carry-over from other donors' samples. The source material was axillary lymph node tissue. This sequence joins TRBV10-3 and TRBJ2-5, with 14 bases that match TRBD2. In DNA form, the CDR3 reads TGTGCCATCAGTGAGCCGCCGGGACTAGCGGGAGAAATCCAGTACTTC. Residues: CAISEPPGLAGEIQYF.